What follows are 20 T cell receptor beta chains derived from one specimen sequenced in a study of CD8 T cells in ankylosing spondylitis. Study-level results: Apparently characteristic of ankylosing spondylitis blood was a TCR beta motif (fewer than ten highly homologous variants).

For these TCRs, the target antigens are not known. One entry per CDR3 protein, called by TCRdb with MiXCR from the 5' RACE reads. The sample holds 200,000 to 250,000 distinct CDR3 sequences, 5.5% to 7.5% seen once. The sequencing input was blood, either unsorted or a sorted T cell fraction (not recorded which). The receptors come from a male donor with ankylosing spondylitis.

This clonotype has at least ten counts. This chain uses TRBV18 with TRBJ2-1, with TRBD1 identical over 7 bases. This CDR3 is built from 16 residues. The germline V gene encodes CDR1 KGHSH and CDR2 LQKENI. J gave up 7 bases and V 3 bases, and 12 bases lay outside the gene matches. The CDR3 DNA sequence: TGTGCCAGCTCACCGGGTGGTAAGGGGGCATGGAATGAGCAGTTCTTC. The encoded protein is CASSPGGKGAWNEQFF.

Of note for this clonotype: Its ends do not fully match the called genes, so a read error is possible. The chain joins TRBV15 to TRBJ2-1; tentative D call: TRBD2 (7 bases). The CDR3 length is 16 residues. The germline gives CDR1 LNHNV, CDR2 YYDKDF (reference sequence). Written as DNA, the CDR3 is TGTGCCACCTGCAGAGATCGGGGGGCCTCCTACAATGAGCAGTTCTTC. This gives the protein CATCRDRGASYNEQFF.

In this sample, this clonotype turned up many times. This chain links TRBV27 with TRBJ2-3; perhaps D is TRBD1 or TRBD2 (5 bases each). The CDR3 is 14 amino acids. With 5 bases removed from V and 2 bases from J, the gap between germline ends came to 11 bases. Germline CDR1 is MNHEY and CDR2 is SMNVEV (reference sequence). The chain's CDR3 is CASSRGVYTDTQYF. The CDR3 bases are TGTGCCAGCAGTCGAGGGGTGTACACAGATACGCAGTATTTT.

Many counts were recorded for this clonotype. The chain combines TRBV20-1 with TRBJ2-7; D may match TRBD1 or TRBD2 (6 bases each). Trimming stripped 7 bases from V and 3 bases from J, with 16 bases between. This CDR3 is built from 13 residues. Germline V gene data show CDR1 as DFQATT and CDR2 as SNEGSKA (reference sequence). The DNA of the CDR3 is TGCAGTGTGGGGGGCCCCGACCACTACGAGCAGTACTTC. This translates into CSVGGPDHYEQYF.

V gene TRBV7-8 combines with J gene TRBJ1-2; D remains ambiguous. The CDR3 covers 15 residues. Germline CDR1 and CDR2: SGHVS and FQNEAQ. Trimming removed 1 base at V and 8 bases at J, with 17 bases between. CDR3 amino acids: CASSLGPNSGRGYTF. CDR3 coding DNA: TGTGCCAGCAGCTTAGGACCCAATTCGGGGAGAGGCTACACCTTC.

This clonotype was picked up many times. V usage is TRBV5-1 and J usage is TRBJ1-6; D is uncertain. This CDR3 contains 16 residues. Trimming removed 5 bases from V and 5 bases from J, with 17 bases in between. Germline V gene sequence: CDR1 SGHRS, CDR2 YFSETQ. The DNA of the CDR3 is TGCGCCAGCAGTCCCTTCCGGGATTGGAATAATTCACCCCTCCACTTT. Amino acid sequence: CASSPFRDWNNSPLHF. Filled out from reference TRBV5-1 and TRBJ1-6, the complete variable domain reads KAGVTQTPRYLIKTRGQQVTLSCSPISGHRSVSWYQQTPGQGLQFLFEYFSETQRNKGNFPGRFSGRQFSNSRSEMNVSTLELGDSALYLCASSPFRDWNNSPLHFGNGTRLTVT.

This clonotype was counted at least ten times. The CDR3: CASSRQGSQPQHF. The CDR3 DNA reads as TGTGCCAGCAGTCGGCAGGGGAGTCAGCCCCAGCATTTT. The gene calls are TRBV6-2 or TRBV6-3 and TRBJ1-5; weak D call: TRBD1 (6 bases). There are 13 residues in the CDR3. Germline CDR1 and CDR2: MNHEY and SVGEGT. The germline V and J ends were trimmed by 5 bases and 6 bases, with 11 bases remaining between them.

The chain combines TRBV6-1 with TRBJ2-7; D possibly uses TRBD1 or TRBD2 (5 bases each). Germline CDR1 is MNHNS and CDR2 is SASEGT. The CDR3 runs 14 residues. V was pared by 5 bases and J by 4 bases, with 15 bases between. The CDR3 reads CASSPAGARYEQYF. The CDR3 nucleotides read TGTGCCAGCAGTCCGGCCGGGGCGCGGTACGAGCAGTACTTC.

This clonotype showed up just a few times. The chain combines TRBV5-5 with TRBJ2-7; D call uncertain. The ends were cut back, 4 bases at V and 6 bases at J, with 11 bases in the middle. Germline values: CDR1 SGHKS, CDR2 YYEKEE (reference sequence). The CDR3 runs 12 residues. DNA of the CDR3: TGTGCCAGCAGCGGATTGTCGGTCGAGCAGTACTTC. Amino acids: CASSGLSVEQYF.

This clonotype was observed many times. The CDR3 DNA is TGTGCCTGGAGTGTTAATGGACCGTCTGAGCAGTTCTTC. Protein product: CAWSVNGPSEQFF. The chain is built from TRBV30 and TRBJ2-1; no definite D call. Germline values: CDR1 GTSNPN, CDR2 SVGIG (reference sequence). The CDR3 covers 13 residues. The V and J ends lost 0 bases and 9 bases respectively, with 12 bases between them.

This clonotype has a count of ten or more. The CDR3 is CASSLTGLPTEAFF. CDR3 nucleotide sequence: TGTGCCAGCAGCTTGACAGGGTTGCCCACTGAAGCTTTCTTT. The chain carries TRBV7-9 and TRBJ1-1, with TRBD1 matching 7 bases. From germline, CDR1 is SEHNR and CDR2 FQNEAQ (reference sequence). There are 14 residues in the CDR3. Trimming cost V 3 bases and J 4 bases; bases outside gene matches: 5.

This clonotype appeared many times. V gene TRBV27 combines with J gene TRBJ2-2; D possibly corresponds to TRBD2 (7 bases). There are 15 residues in the CDR3. Germline CDR1 MNHEY, CDR2 SMNVEV (reference sequence). V was shortened by 5 bases and J by 3 bases, with 13 bases between the two germline ends. In DNA form, the CDR3 reads TGTGCCAGCAGTCCAGGGGCGGGGGACACCGGGGAGCTGTTTTTT. Protein sequence: CASSPGAGDTGELFF.

The chain combines TRBV7-8 with TRBJ2-7; D is ambiguous. CDR3 length: 14 residues. Trimming removed 3 bases from V and 1 base from J, with 10 bases in between. Germline lookup yields CDR1 SGHVS and CDR2 FQNEAQ. Here the CDR3 reads CASSLGTESYEQYF. As DNA, the CDR3 is TGTGCCAGCAGCTTGGGCACTGAATCCTACGAGCAGTACTTC. The entire variable domain, with the rest obtained from reference TRBV7-8 and TRBJ2-7, is as follows: GAGVSQSPRYKVAKRGQDVALRCDPISGHVSLFWYQQALGQGPEFLTYFQNEAQLDKSGLPSDRFFAERPEGSVSTLKIQRTQQEDSAVYLCASSLGTESYEQYFGPGTRLTVT.

In this sample, this clonotype turned up many times. The chain recombines TRBV4-1 with TRBJ1-1, with 8 positions matching TRBD1. The J segment lost 7 bases and the V segment lost 5 bases, leaving 9 bases of the junction unmatched. There are 14 residues in the CDR3. Germline values: CDR1 MGHRA, CDR2 YSYEKL. In DNA form, the CDR3 reads TGCGCCAGCAGCTTTCGACAGGGGTTAGGTGAAGCTTTCTTT. Its protein is CASSFRQGLGEAFF.

In its sample, this clonotype was seen many times. V and J are TRBV20-1 and TRBJ2-2; no clear D gene. The CDR3 has 14 amino acids. The V gene's germline CDR1 is DFQATT and CDR2 SNEGSKA (reference sequence). Trimming shortened V by 3 bases and J by 5 bases, and 13 bases separated the two germline ends. In DNA form, the CDR3 reads TGCAGTGCTAGGAGAGCTACGGGTACCGGGGAGCTGTTTTTT. Translation gives CSARRATGTGELFF.

This clonotype has a handful of counts. The CDR3: CASSGGQGLAEAFF. DNA for the CDR3: TGTGCCAGCTCGGGCGGACAGGGGTTGGCTGAAGCTTTCTTT. The chain has TRBV18 and TRBJ1-1; 9 bases are shared with TRBD1. V gave up 6 bases and J gave up 6 bases; unmatched junction bases: 8. Germline V CDR1 and CDR2: KGHSH, LQKENI. This CDR3 region has 14 residues.

This clonotype has a count of ten or more. The genes are TRBV6-5 and TRBJ2-5; D gene uncertain. The germline V gene encodes CDR1 MNHEY and CDR2 SVGAGI. The CDR3 has 13 residues. V was clipped by 6 bases and J by 5 bases, with 13 bases between them. CDR3 bases: TGTGCCAGCAGGCACTCTCAAATGGAGACCCAGTACTTC. This gives the protein CASRHSQMETQYF.

This clonotype was observed at least ten times. The V gene is TRBV7-8, the J gene TRBJ2-5; TRBD2 matches 8 bases. Unmatched junction bases numbered 13, after V lost 1 base and J lost 3 bases. CDR1 and CDR2 (germline): SGHVS, FQNEAQ. The CDR3 has 18 residues. The CDR3 coding sequence is TGTGCCAGCAGCTTAGGGCTACCCGGTGGGACTAGGAAAGAGACCCAGTACTTC. Translating gives CASSLGLPGGTRKETQYF.

This clonotype was seen many times. The CDR3 DNA reads as TGTGCCAGCAGTACTCAACGCGTGGATACGCAGTATTTT. Amino acids: CASSTQRVDTQYF. The rearrangement uses TRBV27 and TRBJ2-3; D unclear. Trimming shortened V by 5 bases and J by 6 bases, and 12 bases separated the two germline ends. The V gene's germline CDR1 is MNHEY and CDR2 SMNVEV (reference sequence). The CDR3 contains 13 residues.

This clonotype was counted at least ten times. V is TRBV3-1 and J is TRBJ1-2, with D uncertain. Trimming shortened V by 3 bases and J by 4 bases, and 12 bases separated the two germline ends. CDR1 is LGHDT and CDR2 is YNNKEL in the germline V gene (reference sequence). This CDR3 comprises 14 residues. The CDR3, as DNA: TGTGCCAGCAGCCAGACCCCTTCAGGCTATGGCTACACCTTC. It is translated as CASSQTPSGYGYTF.